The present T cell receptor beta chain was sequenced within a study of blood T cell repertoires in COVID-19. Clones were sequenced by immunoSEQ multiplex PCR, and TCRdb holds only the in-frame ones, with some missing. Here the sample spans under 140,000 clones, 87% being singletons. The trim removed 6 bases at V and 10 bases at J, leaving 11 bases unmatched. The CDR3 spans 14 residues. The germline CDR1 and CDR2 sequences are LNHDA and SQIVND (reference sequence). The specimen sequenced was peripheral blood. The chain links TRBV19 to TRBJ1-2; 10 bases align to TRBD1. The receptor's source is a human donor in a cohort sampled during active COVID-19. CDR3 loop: CASSYYGTGESYTF. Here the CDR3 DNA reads TGTGCCAGTAGCTATTACGGGACAGGGGAATCCTACACCTTC.